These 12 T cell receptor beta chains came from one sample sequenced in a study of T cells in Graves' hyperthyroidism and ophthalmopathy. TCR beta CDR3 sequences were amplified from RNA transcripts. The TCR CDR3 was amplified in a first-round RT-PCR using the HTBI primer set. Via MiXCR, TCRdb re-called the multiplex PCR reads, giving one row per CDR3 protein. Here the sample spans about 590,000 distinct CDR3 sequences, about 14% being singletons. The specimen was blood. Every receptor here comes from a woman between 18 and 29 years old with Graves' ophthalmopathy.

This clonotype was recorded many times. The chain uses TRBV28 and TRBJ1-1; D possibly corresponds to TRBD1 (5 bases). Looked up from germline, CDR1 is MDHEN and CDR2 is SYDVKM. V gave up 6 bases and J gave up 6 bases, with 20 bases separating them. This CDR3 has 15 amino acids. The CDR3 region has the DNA TGTGCCAGCAGCGTTACCGGGACGAGAATCGCTGAAGCTTTCTTT. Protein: CASSVTGTRIAEAFF.

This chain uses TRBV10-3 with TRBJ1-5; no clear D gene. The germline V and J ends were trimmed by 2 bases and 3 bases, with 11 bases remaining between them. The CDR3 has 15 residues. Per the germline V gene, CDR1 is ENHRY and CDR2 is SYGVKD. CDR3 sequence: CAISEAQEINQPQHF. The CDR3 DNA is TGTGCCATCAGTGAGGCCCAGGAGATCAATCAGCCCCAGCATTTT.

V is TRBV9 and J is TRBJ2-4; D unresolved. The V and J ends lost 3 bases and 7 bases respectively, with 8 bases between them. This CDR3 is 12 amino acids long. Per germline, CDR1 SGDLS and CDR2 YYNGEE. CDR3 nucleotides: TGTGCCAGCAGCGGCCCCCGGAACATTCAGTACTTC. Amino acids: CASSGPRNIQYF.

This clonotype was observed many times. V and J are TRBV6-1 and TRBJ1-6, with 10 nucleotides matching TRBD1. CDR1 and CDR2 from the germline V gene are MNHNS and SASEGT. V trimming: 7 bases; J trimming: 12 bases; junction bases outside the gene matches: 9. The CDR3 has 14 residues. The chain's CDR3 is CASKPGQGLRPLHF. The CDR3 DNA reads TGTGCCAGCAAACCGGGACAGGGGTTGCGACCCCTCCACTTT.

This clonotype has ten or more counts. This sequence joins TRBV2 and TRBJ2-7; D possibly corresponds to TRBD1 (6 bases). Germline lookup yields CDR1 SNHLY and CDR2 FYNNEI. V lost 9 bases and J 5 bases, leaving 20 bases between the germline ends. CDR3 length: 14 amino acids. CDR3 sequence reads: CARGHDRFLNEQYF. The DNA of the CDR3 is TGTGCCAGGGGTCACGACAGGTTCCTGAACGAGCAGTACTTC.

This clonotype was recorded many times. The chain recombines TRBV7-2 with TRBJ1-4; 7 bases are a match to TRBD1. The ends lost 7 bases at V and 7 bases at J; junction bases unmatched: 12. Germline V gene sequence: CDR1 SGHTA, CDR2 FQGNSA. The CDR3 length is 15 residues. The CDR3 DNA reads TGTGCCAGCAACGCCGCGTCAGGGGGTGTTGAAAAACTGTTTTTT. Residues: CASNAASGGVEKLFF.

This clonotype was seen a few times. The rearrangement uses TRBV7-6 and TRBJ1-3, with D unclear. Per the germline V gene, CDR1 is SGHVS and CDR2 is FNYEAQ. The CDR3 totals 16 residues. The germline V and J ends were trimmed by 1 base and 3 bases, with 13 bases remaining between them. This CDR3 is CASSLVPDDGGNTIYF. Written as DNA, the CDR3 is TGTGCCAGCAGCTTAGTTCCCGACGATGGTGGAAACACCATATATTTT.

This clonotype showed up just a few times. The CDR3: CSARDYRGPLNEKLFF. CDR3 bases: TGCAGTGCTAGAGATTATCGGGGGCCCCTTAATGAAAAACTGTTTTTT. The V and J genes are TRBV20-1 and TRBJ1-4; the D gene is possibly TRBD1 (6 bases). V lost 0 bases, J lost 4 bases, and 15 bases lay in between. The length of the CDR3 is 16 residues. Germline V gene data show CDR1 as DFQATT and CDR2 as SNEGSKA (reference sequence).

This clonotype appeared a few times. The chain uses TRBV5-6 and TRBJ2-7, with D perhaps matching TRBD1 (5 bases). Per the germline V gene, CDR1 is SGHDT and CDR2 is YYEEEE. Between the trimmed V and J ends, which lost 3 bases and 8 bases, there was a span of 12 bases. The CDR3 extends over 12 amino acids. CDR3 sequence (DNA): TGTGCCAGCAGCTGGGGCCGCAGGAAGCAGTACTTC. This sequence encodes CASSWGRRKQYF.

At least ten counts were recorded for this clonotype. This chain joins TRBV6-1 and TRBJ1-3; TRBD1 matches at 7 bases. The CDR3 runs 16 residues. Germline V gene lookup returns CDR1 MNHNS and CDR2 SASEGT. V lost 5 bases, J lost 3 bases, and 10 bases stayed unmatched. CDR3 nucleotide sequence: TGTGCCAGCAGTCGTCTTCAGGACAGGCTTGGAAACACCATATATTTT. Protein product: CASSRLQDRLGNTIYF.

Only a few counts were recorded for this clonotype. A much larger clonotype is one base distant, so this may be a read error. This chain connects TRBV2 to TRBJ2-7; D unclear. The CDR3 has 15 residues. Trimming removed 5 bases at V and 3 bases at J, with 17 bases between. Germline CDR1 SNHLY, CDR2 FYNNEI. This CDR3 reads CASSHRALQNYEQYF. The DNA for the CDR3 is TGTGCCAGCAGTCACCGCGCGCTCCAGAACTACGAGCAGTACTTC.

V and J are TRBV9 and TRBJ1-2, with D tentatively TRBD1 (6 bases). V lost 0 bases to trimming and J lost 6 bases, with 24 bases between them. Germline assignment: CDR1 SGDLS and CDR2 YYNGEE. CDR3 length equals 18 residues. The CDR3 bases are TGTGCCAGCAGCGTAGGTTGGGGGCAGGGGATGTTTCTACATGGCTACACCTTC. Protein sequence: CASSVGWGQGMFLHGYTF.